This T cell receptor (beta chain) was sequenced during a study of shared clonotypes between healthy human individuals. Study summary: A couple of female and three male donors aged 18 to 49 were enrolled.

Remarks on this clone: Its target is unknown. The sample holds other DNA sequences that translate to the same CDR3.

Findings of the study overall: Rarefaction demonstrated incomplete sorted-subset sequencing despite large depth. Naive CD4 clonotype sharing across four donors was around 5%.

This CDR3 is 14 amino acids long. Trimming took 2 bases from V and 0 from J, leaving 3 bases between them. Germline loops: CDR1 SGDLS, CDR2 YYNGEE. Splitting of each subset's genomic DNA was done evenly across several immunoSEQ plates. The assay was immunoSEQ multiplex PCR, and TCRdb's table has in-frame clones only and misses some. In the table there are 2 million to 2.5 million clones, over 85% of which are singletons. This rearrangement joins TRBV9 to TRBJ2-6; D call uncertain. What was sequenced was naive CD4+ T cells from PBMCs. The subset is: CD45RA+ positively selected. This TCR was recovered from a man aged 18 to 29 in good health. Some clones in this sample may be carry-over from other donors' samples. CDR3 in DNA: TGTGCCAGCAGCGTCCTCTCTGGGGCCAACGTCCTGACTTTC. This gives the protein CASSVLSGANVLTF.